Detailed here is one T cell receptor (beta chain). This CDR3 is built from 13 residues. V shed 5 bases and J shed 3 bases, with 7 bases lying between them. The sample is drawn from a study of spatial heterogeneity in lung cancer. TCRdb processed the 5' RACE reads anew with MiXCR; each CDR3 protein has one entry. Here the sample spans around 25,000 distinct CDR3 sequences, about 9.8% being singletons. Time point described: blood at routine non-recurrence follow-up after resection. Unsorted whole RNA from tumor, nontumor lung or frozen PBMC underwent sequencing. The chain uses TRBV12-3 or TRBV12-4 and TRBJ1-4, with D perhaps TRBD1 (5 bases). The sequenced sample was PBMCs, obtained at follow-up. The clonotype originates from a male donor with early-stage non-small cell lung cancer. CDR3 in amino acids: CASSPGANEKLFF. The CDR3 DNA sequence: TGTGCCAGCAGTCCGGGGGCTAATGAAAAACTGTTTTTT.